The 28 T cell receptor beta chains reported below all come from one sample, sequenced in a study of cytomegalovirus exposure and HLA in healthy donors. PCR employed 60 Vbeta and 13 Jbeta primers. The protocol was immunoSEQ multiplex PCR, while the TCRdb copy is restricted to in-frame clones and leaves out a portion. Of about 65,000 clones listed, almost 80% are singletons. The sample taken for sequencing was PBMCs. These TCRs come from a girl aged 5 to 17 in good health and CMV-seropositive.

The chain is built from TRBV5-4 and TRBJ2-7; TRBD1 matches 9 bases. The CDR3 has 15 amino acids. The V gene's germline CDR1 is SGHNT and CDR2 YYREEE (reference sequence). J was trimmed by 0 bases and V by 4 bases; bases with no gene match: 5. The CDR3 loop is CASSIGTGSSYEQYF. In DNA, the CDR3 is TGTGCCAGCAGCATAGGGACAGGGAGCTCCTACGAGCAGTACTTC.

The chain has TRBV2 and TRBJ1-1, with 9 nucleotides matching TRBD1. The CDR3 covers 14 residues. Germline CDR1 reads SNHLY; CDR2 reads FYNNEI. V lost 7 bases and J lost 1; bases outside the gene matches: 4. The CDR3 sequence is CASKEDRGNTEAFF. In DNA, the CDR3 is TGTGCCAGCAAGGAGGACAGGGGGAACACTGAAGCTTTCTTT.

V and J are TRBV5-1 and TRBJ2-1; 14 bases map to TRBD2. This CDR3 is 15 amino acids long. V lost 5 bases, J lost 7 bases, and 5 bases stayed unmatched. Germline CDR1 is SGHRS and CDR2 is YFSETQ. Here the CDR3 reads CASSFGLAGGNEQFF. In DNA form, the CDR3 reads TGCGCCAGCAGTTTCGGACTAGCGGGAGGAAATGAGCAGTTCTTC. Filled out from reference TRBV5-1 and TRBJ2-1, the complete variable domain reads KAGVTQTPRYLIKTRGQQVTLSCSPISGHRSVSWYQQTPGQGLQFLFEYFSETQRNKGNFPGRFSGRQFSNSRSEMNVSTLELGDSALYLCASSFGLAGGNEQFFGPGTRLTVL.

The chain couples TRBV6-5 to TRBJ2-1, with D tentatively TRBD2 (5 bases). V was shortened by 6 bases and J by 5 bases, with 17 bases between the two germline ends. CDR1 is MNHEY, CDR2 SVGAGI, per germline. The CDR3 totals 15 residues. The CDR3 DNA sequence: TGTGCCAGCAGCCCTCGAGGGAACCTTAACAATGAGCAGTTCTTC. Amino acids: CASSPRGNLNNEQFF.

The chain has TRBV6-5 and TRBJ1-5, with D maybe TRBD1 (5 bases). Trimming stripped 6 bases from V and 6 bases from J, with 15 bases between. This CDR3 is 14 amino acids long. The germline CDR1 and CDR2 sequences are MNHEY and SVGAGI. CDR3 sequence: CASRPPGGSQPQHF. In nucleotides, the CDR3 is TGTGCCAGCAGACCACCGGGGGGTAGTCAGCCCCAGCATTTT.

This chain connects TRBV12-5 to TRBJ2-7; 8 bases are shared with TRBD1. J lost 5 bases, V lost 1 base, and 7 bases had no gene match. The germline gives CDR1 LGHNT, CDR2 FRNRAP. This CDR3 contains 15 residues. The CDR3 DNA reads TGTGCTAGTGGTTTGGGAGGACAGGGAATCCACGAGCAGTACTTC. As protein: CASGLGGQGIHEQYF. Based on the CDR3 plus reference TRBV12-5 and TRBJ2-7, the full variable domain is DARVTQTPRHKVTEMGQEVTMRCQPILGHNTVFWYRQTMMQGLELLAYFRNRAPLDDSGMPKDRFSAEMPDATLATLKIQPSEPRDSAVYFCASGLGGQGIHEQYFGPGTRLTVT.

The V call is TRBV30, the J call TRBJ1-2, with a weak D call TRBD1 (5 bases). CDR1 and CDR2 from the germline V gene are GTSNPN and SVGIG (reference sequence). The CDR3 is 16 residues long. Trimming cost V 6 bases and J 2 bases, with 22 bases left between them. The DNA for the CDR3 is TGTGCCTGCAACCGGGACGGCGGGGACGCGAACTATGGCTACACCTTC. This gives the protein CACNRDGGDANYGYTF. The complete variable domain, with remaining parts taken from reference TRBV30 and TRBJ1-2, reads SQTIHQWPATLVQPVGSPLSLECTVEGTSNPNLYWYRQAAGRGLQLLFYSVGIGQISSEVPQNLSASRPQDRQFILSSKKLLLSDSGFYLCACNRDGGDANYGYTFGSGTRLTVV.

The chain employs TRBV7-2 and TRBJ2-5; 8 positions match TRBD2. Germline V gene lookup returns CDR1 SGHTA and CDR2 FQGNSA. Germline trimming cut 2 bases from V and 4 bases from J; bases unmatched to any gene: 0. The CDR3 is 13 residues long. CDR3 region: CASSLLAGETQYF. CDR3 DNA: TGTGCCAGCAGCTTACTAGCGGGAGAGACCCAGTACTTC.

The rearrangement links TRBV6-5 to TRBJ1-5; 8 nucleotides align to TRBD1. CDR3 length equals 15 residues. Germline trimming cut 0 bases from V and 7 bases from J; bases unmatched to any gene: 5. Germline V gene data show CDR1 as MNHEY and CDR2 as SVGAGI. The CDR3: CASSYSTGGGQPQHF. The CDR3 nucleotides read TGTGCCAGCAGTTACTCCACAGGGGGGGGACAGCCCCAGCATTTT.

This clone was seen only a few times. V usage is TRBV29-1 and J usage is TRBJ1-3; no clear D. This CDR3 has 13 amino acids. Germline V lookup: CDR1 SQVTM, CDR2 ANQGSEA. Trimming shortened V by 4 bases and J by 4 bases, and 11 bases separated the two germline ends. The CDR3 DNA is TGCAGCGTTGCGATCGGGGTAGGAAACACCATATATTTT. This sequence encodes CSVAIGVGNTIYF.

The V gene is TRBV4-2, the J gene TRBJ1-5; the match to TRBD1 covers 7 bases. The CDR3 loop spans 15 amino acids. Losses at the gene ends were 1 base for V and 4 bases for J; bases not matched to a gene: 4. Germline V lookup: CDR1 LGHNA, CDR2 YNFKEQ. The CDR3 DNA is TGTGCCAGCAGCCAAGGCGGGACAGCTAATCAGCCCCAGCATTTT. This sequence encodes CASSQGGTANQPQHF.

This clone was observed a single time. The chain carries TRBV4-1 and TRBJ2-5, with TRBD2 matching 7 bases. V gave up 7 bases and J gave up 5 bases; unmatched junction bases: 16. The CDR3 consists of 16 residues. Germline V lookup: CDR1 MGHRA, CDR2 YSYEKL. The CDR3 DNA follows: TGCGCCAGCACCTCACCGGACGGTTACGGGGGGGAGACCCAGTACTTC. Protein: CASTSPDGYGGETQYF.

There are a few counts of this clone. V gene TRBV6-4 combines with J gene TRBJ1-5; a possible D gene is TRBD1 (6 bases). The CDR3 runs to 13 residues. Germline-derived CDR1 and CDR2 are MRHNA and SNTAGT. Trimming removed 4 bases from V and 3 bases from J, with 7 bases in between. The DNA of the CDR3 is TGTGCCAGCAGTGGGACAGTCAATCAGCCCCAGCATTTT. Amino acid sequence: CASSGTVNQPQHF.

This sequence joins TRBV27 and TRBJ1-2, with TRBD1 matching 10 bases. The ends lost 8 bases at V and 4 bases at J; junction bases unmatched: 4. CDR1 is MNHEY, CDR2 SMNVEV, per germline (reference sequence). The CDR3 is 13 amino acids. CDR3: CASWDRGGYGYTF. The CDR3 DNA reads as TGTGCCAGCTGGGACAGGGGTGGCTATGGCTACACCTTC.

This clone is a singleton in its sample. CDR3 in DNA: TGCGCCAGCAGCAGGAACGACAGGGGCACTGAAGCTTTCTTT. Its protein is CASSRNDRGTEAFF. V gene TRBV5-1 combines with J gene TRBJ1-1, with TRBD1 identical over 8 bases. The CDR3 sequence is 14 residues long. V shed 4 bases and J 4 bases; nucleotides not matched to a gene: 6. CDR1 is SGHRS, CDR2 YFSETQ, per germline.

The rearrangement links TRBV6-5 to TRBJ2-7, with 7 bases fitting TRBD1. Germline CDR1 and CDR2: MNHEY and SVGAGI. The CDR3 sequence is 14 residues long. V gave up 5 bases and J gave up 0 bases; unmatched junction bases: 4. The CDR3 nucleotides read TGTGCCAGCAGTCCCCGGGACAGCTCCTACGAGCAGTACTTC. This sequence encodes CASSPRDSSYEQYF.

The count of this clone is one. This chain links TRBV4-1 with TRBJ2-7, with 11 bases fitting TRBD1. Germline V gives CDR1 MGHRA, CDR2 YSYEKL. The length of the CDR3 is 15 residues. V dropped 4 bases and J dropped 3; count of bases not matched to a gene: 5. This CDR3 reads CASSPAGTGGYEQYF. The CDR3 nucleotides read TGCGCCAGCAGCCCTGCTGGGACAGGGGGCTACGAGCAGTACTTC.

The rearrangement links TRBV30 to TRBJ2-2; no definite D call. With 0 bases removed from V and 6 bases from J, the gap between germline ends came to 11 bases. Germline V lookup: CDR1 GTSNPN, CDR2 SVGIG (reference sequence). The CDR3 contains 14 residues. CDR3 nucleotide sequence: TGTGCCTGGAGTGTCCGTCGGGTCCCCGGGGAGCTGTTTTTT. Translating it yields CAWSVRRVPGELFF.

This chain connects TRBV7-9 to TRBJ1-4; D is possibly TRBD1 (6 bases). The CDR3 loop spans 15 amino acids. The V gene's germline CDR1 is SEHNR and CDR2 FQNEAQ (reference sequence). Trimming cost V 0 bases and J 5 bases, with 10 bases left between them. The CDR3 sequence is CASSLAWTDNEKLFF. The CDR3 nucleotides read TGTGCCAGCAGCTTAGCGTGGACAGACAATGAAAAACTGTTTTTT.

Here the CDR3 reads CSVVRGTYEQYF. As DNA, the CDR3 is TGCAGCGTAGTCAGGGGAACATACGAGCAGTACTTC. The chain employs TRBV29-1 and TRBJ2-7; TRBD1 might be the D (6 bases). V was cut by 6 bases and J by 4 bases, with 13 bases left in between. Germline CDR1 reads SQVTM; CDR2 reads ANQGSEA. This CDR3 is built from 12 residues.

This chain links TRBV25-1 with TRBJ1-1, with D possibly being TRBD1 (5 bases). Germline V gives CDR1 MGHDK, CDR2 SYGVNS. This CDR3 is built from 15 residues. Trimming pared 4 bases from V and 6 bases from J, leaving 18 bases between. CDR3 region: CASSARGLGGAEAFF. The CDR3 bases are TGTGCCAGCAGTGCCCGAGGATTGGGGGGTGCTGAAGCTTTCTTT.

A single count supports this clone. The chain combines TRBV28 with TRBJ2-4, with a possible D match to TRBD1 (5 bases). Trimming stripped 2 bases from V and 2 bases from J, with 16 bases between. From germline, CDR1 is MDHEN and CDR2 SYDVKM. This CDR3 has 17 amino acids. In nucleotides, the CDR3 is TGTGCCAGCAGTTTACTCCAGGGAACGCTAACCAAAAACATTCAGTACTTC. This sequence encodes CASSLLQGTLTKNIQYF.

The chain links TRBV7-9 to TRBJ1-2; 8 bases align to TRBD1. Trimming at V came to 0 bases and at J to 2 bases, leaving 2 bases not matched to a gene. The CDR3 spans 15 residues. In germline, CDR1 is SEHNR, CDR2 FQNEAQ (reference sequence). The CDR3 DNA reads TGTGCCAGCAGCTTAGCGACAGGGGCCAACTATGGCTACACCTTC. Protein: CASSLATGANYGYTF.

CDR3 sequence (DNA): TGTGCCAGCGGACAGGGGTCCTATGGCTACACCTTC. Translated, it gives CASGQGSYGYTF. This rearrangement joins TRBV2 to TRBJ1-2; 9 positions agree with TRBD1. The CDR3 has 12 amino acids. Germline trimming cut 8 bases from V and 4 bases from J; bases unmatched to any gene: 2. Germline V gene lookup returns CDR1 SNHLY and CDR2 FYNNEI.

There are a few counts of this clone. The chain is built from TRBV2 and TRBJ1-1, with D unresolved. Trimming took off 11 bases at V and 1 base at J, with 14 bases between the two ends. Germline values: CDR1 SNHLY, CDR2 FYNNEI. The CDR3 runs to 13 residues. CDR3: CACREAGNTEAFF. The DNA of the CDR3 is TGTGCCTGTCGAGAGGCGGGGAACACTGAAGCTTTCTTT.

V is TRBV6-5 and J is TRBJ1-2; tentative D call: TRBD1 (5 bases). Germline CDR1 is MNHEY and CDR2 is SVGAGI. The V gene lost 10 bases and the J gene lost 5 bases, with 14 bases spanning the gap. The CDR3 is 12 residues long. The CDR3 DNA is TGTGCCACCAGGGAGGAGCGGTATGGCTACACCTTC. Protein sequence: CATREERYGYTF.

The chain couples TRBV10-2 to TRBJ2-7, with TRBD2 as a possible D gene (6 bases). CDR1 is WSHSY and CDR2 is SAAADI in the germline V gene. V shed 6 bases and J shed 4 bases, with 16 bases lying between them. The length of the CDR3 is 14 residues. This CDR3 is CASRALEGRYEQYF. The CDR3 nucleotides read TGCGCCAGCAGGGCCTTGGAGGGTAGGTACGAGCAGTACTTC.

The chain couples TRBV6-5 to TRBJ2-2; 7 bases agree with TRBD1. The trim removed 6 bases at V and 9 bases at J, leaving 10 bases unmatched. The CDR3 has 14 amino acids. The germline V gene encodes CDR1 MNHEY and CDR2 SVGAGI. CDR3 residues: CASSPRQGLRELFF. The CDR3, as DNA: TGTGCCAGCAGCCCCAGACAGGGCCTACGGGAGCTGTTTTTT.